This T cell receptor beta chain was recorded in a study of blood T cell repertoires in COVID-19. As processed by the authors: For nucleated cells, counts were estimated from reference gene primer amplification. TCRdb's table, derived via immunoSEQ multiplex PCR, lists solely in-frame clones and lacks some. That table is the source of V, J and clone size, and D and trimming were worked out from the DNA. The data contain tens of thousands of clones, 90% of them singletons. This sequence originates from a woman at least 80 years old with active COVID-19. The specimen was peripheral blood.

Here the CDR3 reads CASSVLSGPAYEQYF. Here the CDR3 DNA reads TGTGCCAGCAGCGTACTTAGCGGGCCAGCCTACGAGCAGTACTTC. This chain joins TRBV7-8 and TRBJ2-7; 7 bases fit TRBD2. V lost 5 bases to trimming and J lost 2 bases; unmatched junction nucleotides: 9. In germline, CDR1 is SGHVS, CDR2 FQNEAQ. CDR3 length: 15 residues. Looking up the rest from reference TRBV7-8 and TRBJ2-7 gives the full variable domain: GAGVSQSPRYKVAKRGQDVALRCDPISGHVSLFWYQQALGQGPEFLTYFQNEAQLDKSGLPSDRFFAERPEGSVSTLKIQRTQQEDSAVYLCASSVLSGPAYEQYFGPGTRLTVT.